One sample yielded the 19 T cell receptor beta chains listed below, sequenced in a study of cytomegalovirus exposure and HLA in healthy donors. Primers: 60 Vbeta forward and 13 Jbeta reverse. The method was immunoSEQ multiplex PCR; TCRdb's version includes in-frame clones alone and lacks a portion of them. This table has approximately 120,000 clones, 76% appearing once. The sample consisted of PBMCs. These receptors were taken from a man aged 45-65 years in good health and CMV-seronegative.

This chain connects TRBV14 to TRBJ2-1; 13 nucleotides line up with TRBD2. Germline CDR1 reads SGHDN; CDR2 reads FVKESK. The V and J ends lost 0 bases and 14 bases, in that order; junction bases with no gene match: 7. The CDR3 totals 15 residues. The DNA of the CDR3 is TGTGCCAGCAGCCAAGAGGGACTAGCGGGGAAACGGAAGTTCTTC. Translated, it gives CASSQEGLAGKRKFF.

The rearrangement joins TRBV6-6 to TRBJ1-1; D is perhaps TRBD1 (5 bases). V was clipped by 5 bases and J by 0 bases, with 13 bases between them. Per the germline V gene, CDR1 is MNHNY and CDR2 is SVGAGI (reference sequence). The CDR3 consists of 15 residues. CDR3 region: CASSPGGELNTEAFF. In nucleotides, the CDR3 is TGTGCCAGCAGTCCCGGGGGGGAGTTGAACACTGAAGCTTTCTTT.

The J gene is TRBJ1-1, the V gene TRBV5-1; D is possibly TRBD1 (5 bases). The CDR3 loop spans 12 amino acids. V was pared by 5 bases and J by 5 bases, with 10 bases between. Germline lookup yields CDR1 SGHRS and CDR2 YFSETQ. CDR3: CASSPRGTEAFF. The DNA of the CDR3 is TGCGCCAGCAGTCCTCGGGGGACTGAAGCTTTCTTT.

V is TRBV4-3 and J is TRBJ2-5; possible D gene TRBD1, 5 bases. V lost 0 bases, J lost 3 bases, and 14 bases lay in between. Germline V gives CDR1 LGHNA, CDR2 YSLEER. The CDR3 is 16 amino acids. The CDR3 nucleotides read TGCGCCAGCAGCCAAGACTGGGCGCAAGGGGAAGAGACCCAGTACTTC. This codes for CASSQDWAQGEETQYF.

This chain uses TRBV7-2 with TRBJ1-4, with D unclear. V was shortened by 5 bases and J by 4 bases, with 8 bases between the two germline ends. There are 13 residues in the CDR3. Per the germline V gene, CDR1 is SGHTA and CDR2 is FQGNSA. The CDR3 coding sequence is TGTGCCAGCAGCCTAACAGTTAATGAAAAACTGTTTTTT. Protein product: CASSLTVNEKLFF.

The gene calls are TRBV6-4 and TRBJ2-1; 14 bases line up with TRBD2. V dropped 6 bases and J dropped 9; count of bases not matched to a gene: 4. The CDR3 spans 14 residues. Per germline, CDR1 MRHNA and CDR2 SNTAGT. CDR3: CASRLTSGGAEQFF. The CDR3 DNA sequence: TGTGCCAGCAGGTTGACTAGCGGGGGGGCTGAGCAGTTCTTC.

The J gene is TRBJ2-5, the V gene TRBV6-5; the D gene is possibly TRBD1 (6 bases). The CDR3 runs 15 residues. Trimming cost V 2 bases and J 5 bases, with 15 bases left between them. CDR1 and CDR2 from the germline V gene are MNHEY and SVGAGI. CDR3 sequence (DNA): TGTGCCAGCAGTTACGGCGACAGAAGGGGGGAGACCCAGTACTTC. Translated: CASSYGDRRGETQYF.

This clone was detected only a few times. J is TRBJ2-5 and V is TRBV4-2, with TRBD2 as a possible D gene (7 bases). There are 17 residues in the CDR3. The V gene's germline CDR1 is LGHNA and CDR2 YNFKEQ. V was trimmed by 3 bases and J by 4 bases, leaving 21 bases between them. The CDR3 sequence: CASSHSLGGGVGETQYF. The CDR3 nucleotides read TGTGCCAGCAGCCATTCCTTGGGAGGGGGAGTGGGAGAGACCCAGTACTTC.

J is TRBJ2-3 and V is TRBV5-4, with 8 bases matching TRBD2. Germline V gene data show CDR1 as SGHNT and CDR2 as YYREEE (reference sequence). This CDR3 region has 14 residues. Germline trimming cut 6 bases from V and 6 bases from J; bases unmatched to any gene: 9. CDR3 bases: TGTGCCAGCACCTTATTCGGGGGGGCGGATACGCAGTATTTT. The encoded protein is CASTLFGGADTQYF.

The CDR3 sequence: CASSPQQGASTGELFF. The DNA of the CDR3 is TGTGCCAGTAGTCCCCAACAGGGGGCAAGCACCGGGGAGCTGTTTTTT. The V gene is TRBV19, the J gene TRBJ2-2, with TRBD1 matching 9 bases. CDR3 length equals 16 residues. V shed 5 bases, J shed 4 bases, and the junction held 8 bases outside the gene matches. Germline CDR1 LNHDA, CDR2 SQIVND (reference sequence).

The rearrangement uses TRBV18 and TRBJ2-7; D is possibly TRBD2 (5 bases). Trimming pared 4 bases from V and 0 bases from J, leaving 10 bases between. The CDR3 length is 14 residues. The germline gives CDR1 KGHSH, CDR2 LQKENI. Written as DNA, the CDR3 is TGTGCCAGCTCACAATCCGGGGACTCCTACGAGCAGTACGTC. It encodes CASSQSGDSYEQYV.

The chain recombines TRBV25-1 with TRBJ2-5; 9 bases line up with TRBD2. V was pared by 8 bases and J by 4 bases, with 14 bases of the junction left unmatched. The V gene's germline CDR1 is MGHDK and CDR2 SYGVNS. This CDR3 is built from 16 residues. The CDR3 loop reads CASSGRLAGSAETQYF. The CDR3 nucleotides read TGTGCCAGCTCCGGGAGGCTAGCGGGGTCTGCAGAGACCCAGTACTTC.

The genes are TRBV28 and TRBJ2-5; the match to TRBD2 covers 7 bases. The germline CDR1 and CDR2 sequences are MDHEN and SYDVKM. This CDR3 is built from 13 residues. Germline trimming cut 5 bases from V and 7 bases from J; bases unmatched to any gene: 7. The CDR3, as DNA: TGTGCCAGCAGTCCACTAGCGAGGTCGACCCAGTACTTC. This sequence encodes CASSPLARSTQYF.

The CDR3 spells CSVETVEAFF. CDR3 sequence (DNA): TGCAGCGTAGAGACAGTTGAAGCTTTCTTT. The chain couples TRBV29-1 to TRBJ1-1, with a tentative D call TRBD1 (5 bases). The V and J ends lost 6 bases and 7 bases respectively, with 9 bases between them. The CDR3 extends over 10 amino acids. Germline V gives CDR1 SQVTM, CDR2 ANQGSEA.

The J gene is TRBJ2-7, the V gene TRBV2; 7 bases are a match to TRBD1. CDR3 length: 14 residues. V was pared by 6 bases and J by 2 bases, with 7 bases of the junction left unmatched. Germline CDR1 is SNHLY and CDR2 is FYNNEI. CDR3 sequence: CASRKGQITYEQYV. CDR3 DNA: TGTGCCAGCAGGAAGGGACAGATTACCTACGAGCAGTACGTC.

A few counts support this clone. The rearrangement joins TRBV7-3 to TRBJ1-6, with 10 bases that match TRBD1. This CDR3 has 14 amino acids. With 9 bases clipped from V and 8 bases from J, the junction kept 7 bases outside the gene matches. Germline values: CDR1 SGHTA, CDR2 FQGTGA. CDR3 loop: CASRAGTGDSPLHF. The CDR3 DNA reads TGTGCCAGTCGGGCTGGGACAGGGGATTCACCCCTCCACTTT.

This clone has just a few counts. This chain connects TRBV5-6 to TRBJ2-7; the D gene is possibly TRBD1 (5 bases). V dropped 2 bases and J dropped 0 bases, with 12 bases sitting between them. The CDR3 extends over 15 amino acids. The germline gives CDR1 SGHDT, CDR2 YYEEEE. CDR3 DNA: TGTGCCAGCAGCTTTCAGGGCTCATTCTCCTACGAGCAGTACGTC. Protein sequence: CASSFQGSFSYEQYV.

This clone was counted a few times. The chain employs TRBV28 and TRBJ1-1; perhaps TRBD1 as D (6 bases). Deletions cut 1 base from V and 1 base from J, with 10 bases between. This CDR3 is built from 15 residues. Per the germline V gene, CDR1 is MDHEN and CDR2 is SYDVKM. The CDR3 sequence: CASSLSLGQNTEAFF. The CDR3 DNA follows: TGTGCCAGCAGTTTATCGCTGGGACAGAACACTGAAGCTTTCTTT.

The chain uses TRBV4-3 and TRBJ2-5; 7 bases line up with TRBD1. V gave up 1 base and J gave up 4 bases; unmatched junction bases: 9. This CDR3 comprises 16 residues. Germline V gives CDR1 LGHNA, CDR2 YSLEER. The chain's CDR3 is CASSQVTGARGETQYF. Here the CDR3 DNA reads TGCGCCAGCAGCCAAGTTACAGGGGCTAGAGGAGAGACCCAGTACTTC.